This is a list of T cell receptor beta chains from one sample in a study of blood T cell repertoires in COVID-19. Here immunoSEQ multiplex PCR was the method, and the copy in TCRdb shows in-frame clones only, minus some. The data contain about 220,000 clones, approximately 83% of them singletons. Input material: PBMCs or T cells enriched from blood (not recorded which). Source of these receptors: a woman aged 60-75 years who had recovered from COVID-19. The CDR3 runs from the conserved cysteine through the conserved F or W. The D gene is left open where the match is weak. Size is stated for part of the rows, as once, few or many counts, or as a class when the clone is expanded.

clone_size	d_call	v_call	j_call	cdr3_aa	cdr3_nt
.	.	TRBV12-5	TRBJ2-3	CASAPTGTDTQYF	TGTGCTAGTGCTCCGACAGGCACAGATACGCAGTATTTT
.	TRBD2	TRBV11-2	TRBJ2-1	CASSLGPAGLGNEQFF	TGTGCCAGCAGCTTAGGCCCAGCGGGATTGGGCAATGAGCAGTTCTTC
.	TRBD2	TRBV19	TRBJ2-1	CASSSGLAGVLFF	TGTGCCAGTAGCTCAGGGCTGGCGGGAGTACTGTTCTTC
.	TRBD1	TRBV4-3	TRBJ1-4	CASSQPGGQGGEKLFF	TGCGCCAGCAGCCAGCCCGGGGGACAGGGAGGCGAAAAACTGTTTTTT
.	TRBD1	TRBV15	TRBJ2-7	CATSRGGQGFYEQYF	TGTGCCACCAGCAGAGGGGGACAGGGCTTCTACGAGCAGTACTTC
.	.	TRBV12-5	TRBJ1-6	CASGSGFYDSPLHF	TGTGCTAGTGGCTCAGGGTTTTACGATTCACCCCTCCACTTT
.	TRBD2	TRBV14	TRBJ2-5	CASSRGLAGGETQYF	TGTGCCAGCAGCCGCGGACTAGCGGGAGGAGAGACCCAGTACTTC
.	TRBD1	TRBV27	TRBJ2-7	CASTTWGQGIDYEQYF	TGTGCCAGTACAACCTGGGGACAGGGGATCGACTACGAGCAGTACTTC
few	TRBD2	TRBV6-2/TRBV6-3	TRBJ2-3	CASSPGAGGFTDTQYF	TGTGCCAGCAGCCCCGGGGCGGGGGGGTTTACAGATACGCAGTATTTT
.	.	TRBV3-1/TRBV3-2	TRBJ1-3	CASSQDSRAGGNTIYF	TGTGCCAGCAGCCAAGATTCCAGGGCAGGTGGAAACACCATATATTTT
.	TRBD1	TRBV7-2	TRBJ2-1	CASSYWTGNNEQFF	TGTGCCAGCAGCTATTGGACAGGGAACAATGAGCAGTTCTTC
.	.	TRBV5-1	TRBJ1-4	CASSLASGEKLFF	TGCGCCAGCAGCTTGGCCTCGGGTGAAAAACTGTTTTTT
.	TRBD2	TRBV5-1	TRBJ2-1	CASKTASGPPYNEQFF	TGCGCCAGCAAGACGGCTAGCGGACCGCCCTACAATGAGCAGTTCTTC
.	TRBD1	TRBV7-7	TRBJ2-5	CASSADRATQYF	TGTGCCAGCAGCGCGGACAGGGCGACCCAGTACTTC
.	TRBD1	TRBV6-5	TRBJ2-1	CASSSPTGGTLNEQFF	TGTGCCAGCAGTTCGCCCACAGGGGGCACACTCAATGAGCAGTTCTTC
.	TRBD2	TRBV3-1/TRBV3-2	TRBJ2-3	CASSPRSGRADTQYF	TGTGCCAGCAGCCCGCGTAGCGGGAGGGCAGATACGCAGTATTTT
.	TRBD1	TRBV28	TRBJ2-2	CASSPRGTGKTGELFF	TGTGCCAGCAGTCCACGGGGGACAGGGAAGACCGGGGAGCTGTTTTTT
.	TRBD1	TRBV5-4	TRBJ1-6	CASSAGTAKGPNSPLHF	TGTGCCAGCAGCGCCGGGACAGCAAAAGGGCCTAATTCACCCCTCCACTTT
.	TRBD1	TRBV27	TRBJ1-4	CASSRTRDRPSELFF	TGTGCCAGCAGTAGGACCCGGGACAGGCCTAGTGAGCTGTTTTTT
.	.	TRBV5-1	TRBJ1-2	CASSSAISYYGHTF	TGCGCCAGCAGCTCGGCCATCTCGTACTATGGCCACACCTTC
.	TRBD2	TRBV7-9	TRBJ2-5	CASSSFGTSETQYF	TGTGCCAGCAGCTCCTTTGGGACTAGCGAGACCCAGTACTTC
.	TRBD2	TRBV24-1	TRBJ2-1	CATSRGGIAGGLYNEQFF	TGTGCCACCAGTCGGGGGGGAATAGCGGGAGGGTTGTACAATGAGCAGTTCTTC
.	TRBD2	TRBV6-6	TRBJ2-2	CASSRSSGGANTGELFF	TGTGCCAGCAGTCGATCTAGCGGGGGGGCGAACACCGGGGAGCTGTTTTTT
.	TRBD2	TRBV10-3	TRBJ2-3	CAIREVAGGEADTQYF	TGTGCCATCAGGGAAGTAGCGGGAGGAGAGGCAGATACGCAGTATTTT
.	TRBD1	TRBV4-3	TRBJ1-2	CASSQDRTGGLLYGYTF	TGCGCCAGCAGCCAAGATCGGACAGGGGGCTTGTTATATGGCTACACCTTC
.	.	TRBV3-1/TRBV3-2	TRBJ1-5	CASSQGGRGQQPQHF	TGTGCCAGCAGCCAAGGGGGTAGGGGTCAACAGCCCCAGCATTTT
.	.	TRBV7-2	TRBJ2-7	CASSLVPRAFYEQYF	TGTGCCAGCAGCTTAGTCCCCAGGGCTTTCTACGAGCAGTACTTC
.	.	TRBV7-8	TRBJ1-2	CASSPTNYGYTF	TGTGCCAGCAGCCCTACTAACTATGGCTACACCTTC
.	TRBD2	TRBV4-3	TRBJ2-3	CASSQDSGGWADTQYF	TGCGCCAGCAGCCAAGATAGCGGGGGCTGGGCGGATACGCAGTATTTT
.	.	TRBV11-2	TRBJ2-1	CASSQTSNEQFF	TGTGCCAGCAGCCAGACTAGCAATGAGCAGTTCTTC
.	.	TRBV7-8	TRBJ1-2	CASSLSGFGLGTF	.
.	.	TRBV5-1	TRBJ1-6	CASSLAGGPYNSPLHF	TGCGCCAGCAGCTTGGCCGGGGGACCTTATAATTCACCCCTCCACTTT
.	.	TRBV27	TRBJ2-7	CASSFFGGYEQYF	TGTGCCAGCAGTTTCTTCGGGGGCTACGAGCAGTACTTC
.	TRBD2	TRBV6-5	TRBJ2-3	CASSAERGGTDTQYF	TGTGCCAGCAGCGCGGAGCGGGGAGGGACAGATACGCAGTATTTT
few	TRBD1	TRBV2	TRBJ1-2	CASSTGTGNFF	TGTGCCAGCAGTACCGGGACAGGGAACTTCTTC
.	.	TRBV6-1	TRBJ2-1	CASSELVYSSYNEQFF	TGTGCCAGCAGTGAATTGGTGTATAGCTCCTACAATGAGCAGTTCTTC
.	TRBD1	TRBV5-1	TRBJ2-2	CAIRGQGDTGELFF	TGCGCCATCAGGGGACAGGGGGACACCGGGGAGCTGTTTTTT
.	.	TRBV2	TRBJ2-7	CASSLTGEQYF	TGTGCCTCGTCTCTAACGGGCGAGCAGTACTTC
.	TRBD1	TRBV18	TRBJ2-6	CASSNLGQRDAGANVLTF	TGTGCCAGCTCAAACTTGGGACAGAGAGATGCTGGGGCCAACGTCCTGACTTTC
.	TRBD2	TRBV3-1/TRBV3-2	TRBJ2-2	CASSQERQLAGVLAHTGELFF	TGTGCCAGCAGCCAAGAAAGACAACTAGCGGGGGTCCTAGCCCACACCGGGGAGCTGTTTTTT
.	.	TRBV7-2	TRBJ2-7	CASSLAPRGAGEQYF	TGTGCCAGCAGCTTAGCGCCTCGGGGAGCCGGGGAGCAGTACTTC
.	TRBD2	TRBV3-1/TRBV3-2	TRBJ2-1	CASSQAAGGYNEQFF	TGTGCCAGCAGCCAAGCAGCGGGAGGATACAATGAGCAGTTCTTC
once	.	TRBV27	TRBJ1-1	CASSSYRVQQPEAFF	TGTGCCAGCAGTTCCTACAGGGTCCAGCAACCTGAAGCTTTCTTT
.	.	TRBV6-4	TRBJ2-1	CASSDSGGPVDEQFF	TGTGCCAGCAGTGACTCCGGGGGGCCTGTGGATGAGCAGTTCTTC
.	.	TRBV5-5	TRBJ1-4	CASSLYPTTGGEKLFF	TGTGCCAGCAGCTTATATCCAACCACAGGTGGCGAAAAACTGTTTTTT
many	.	TRBV29-1	TRBJ2-7	CSVERGAGMEQYF	TGCAGCGTTGAACGTGGGGCAGGAATGGAGCAGTACTTC
.	TRBD2	TRBV10-1	TRBJ2-1	CPPSRLAGANEQFF	TGCCCCCCCAGCCGACTAGCGGGAGCCAATGAGCAGTTCTTC
.	TRBD2	TRBV7-2	TRBJ2-3	CASSILTSATDTQYF	TGTGCCAGCAGCATATTGACTAGCGCCACAGATACGCAGTATTTT
.	TRBD1	TRBV3-1/TRBV3-2	TRBJ2-1	CASSRTGRTNEQFF	TGTGCCAGCAGCCGGACAGGGCGGACCAATGAGCAGTTCTTC
.	TRBD1	TRBV7-9	TRBJ2-3	CASSLEAGGVSTQYF	TGTGCCAGCAGCTTAGAGGCAGGGGGCGTTTCTACGCAGTATTTT
.	TRBD1	TRBV7-9	TRBJ1-6	CASSLVPVGQGSYSPLHF	TGTGCCAGCAGCTTAGTTCCGGTGGGACAGGGCTCGTATTCACCCCTCCACTTT
.	.	TRBV5-4	TRBJ2-7	CASSLGEEGVLGAQYF	TGTGCCAGCAGCTTAGGAGAAGAGGGCGTTTTGGGTGCGCAGTACTTC
.	.	TRBV18	TRBJ1-1	CASSPAGLNTEAFF	TGTGCCAGCTCACCAGCGGGACTTAACACTGAAGCTTTCTTT
.	.	TRBV18	TRBJ2-7	CASSPKASGTGSSYEQYF	TGTGCCAGCTCACCAAAGGCCAGTGGAACCGGGAGCTCCTACGAGCAGTACTTC
.	.	TRBV6-1	TRBJ1-5	CASSEGAPANGPQHF	TGTGCCAGCAGTGAAGGGGCACCCGCAAACGGGCCCCAGCATTTT
.	TRBD1	TRBV19	TRBJ1-4	CASSMGQAAEKLFF	TGTGCCAGTAGTATGGGACAGGCTGCTGAAAAACTGTTTTTT
few	.	TRBV13	TRBJ1-2	CASSFPQGRRGYGYTF	TGTGCCAGCAGCTTCCCCCAGGGGCGGCGTGGCTATGGCTACACCTTC
.	.	TRBV12-3/TRBV12-4	TRBJ2-7	CASSQGDEQYF	TGTGCCAGCAGCCAAGGGGACGAGCAGTACTTC
.	.	TRBV6-1	TRBJ1-1	CASSGQLRTDNTEAFF	TGTGCCAGCAGTGGCCAACTCAGGACAGATAACACTGAAGCTTTCTTT
.	.	TRBV9	TRBJ2-1	CASSVGGGQGGRRQFF	TGTGCCAGCAGCGTAGGGGGAGGACAGGGAGGGAGACGGCAGTTCTTC